This TCR beta chain was captured by sequencing in a study of Graves' ophthalmopathy and Graves' hyperthyroidism. The authors amplified TCR beta CDR3 regions from RNA transcripts. First-round RT-PCR used HTBI primers; second-round multiplex PCR followed. TCRdb fed the multiplex PCR reads into MiXCR, producing one record per CDR3 protein. This sample has hundreds of thousands of distinct CDR3 sequences, with 20% to 25% found just once. As concerns this clonotype: Compared with germline, one end of the junction differs, possibly owing to a read error.

The germline V gene has CDR1 SNHLY and CDR2 FYNNEI. The CDR3 contains 14 residues. The chain joins TRBV2 to TRBJ1-1, with no clear D. This clonotype was sampled from a woman aged 18-35 years with stable Graves' hyperthyroidism. Some clones in this sample may be carry-over from other donors' samples. Material: peripheral blood. CDR3 loop: CASASGMANTDAFF. The DNA for the CDR3 is TGTGCCAGCGCCTCGGGCATGGCGAACACTGATGCTTTCTTT.